The clone carrying this T cell receptor (beta chain) was seen a few times. Each TCR beta cDNA library carried unique molecular identifiers. TCRdb reprocessed the PCR reads with MiXCR, giving one entry per CDR3 protein. Here the sample spans about 820,000 distinct CDR3 sequences, 53% being singletons. This sample is part of a study of post-analysis software for immune sequencing data. About the study: Included among the disease courses, which were recorded for the cohort, were relapsing-remitting, secondary progressive and progressive-relapsing multiple sclerosis.

The sample was blood. The TCR was taken from a girl aged 10 to 17 with multiple sclerosis.

CDR3 in DNA: TGTGCCAGCACCCTCCCACAGGGACCCTACGAGCAGTACTTC. It is translated as CASTLPQGPYEQYF. The rearrangement joins TRBV12-3 or TRBV12-4 to TRBJ2-7, with D tentatively TRBD1 (6 bases). V shed 7 bases and J shed 2 bases, with 15 bases lying between them. The CDR3 is 14 amino acids.